The source of this T cell receptor beta chain is a study of spatial heterogeneity in lung cancer. The germline CDR1 and CDR2 sequences are MDHEN and SYDVKM. This CDR3 spans 17 amino acids. V lost 0 bases to trimming and J lost 0 bases; unmatched junction nucleotides: 7. The sample's time point: blood at routine non-recurrence follow-up after resection. Unsorted whole RNA samples from tumor, nontumor lung or frozen PBMC were sequenced. TCRdb recomputed calls from the 5' RACE reads with MiXCR, one row per CDR3 protein. The repertoire holds roughly 32,000 distinct CDR3 sequences, 10% seen once, with less than 35% in the top ten.

The V call is TRBV28, the J call TRBJ1-2; 7 bases map to TRBD1. Sample: PBMCs, taken at follow-up. The sequence came from a female donor with early-stage non-small cell lung cancer. The CDR3 sequence: CASSLWDRKKANYGYTF. As DNA, the CDR3 is TGTGCCAGCAGTTTATGGGACAGGAAAAAAGCTAACTATGGCTACACCTTC.